This TCR beta chain was sequenced in a study of CD8+ T cells in alopecia areata. Overall study: Patients took tofacitinib for 6 to 18 months, followed by 6 drug-free months. Whole-study results and caveats: Elevated clonality characterized lesional scalp relative to normal scalp, particularly in alopecia totalis/universalis.

Peripheral blood, together with lesional scalp punch biopsies, was collected from alopecia areata patients. On this clone itself: Its antigen is as yet unknown.

The CDR3 runs to 15 residues. From germline, CDR1 is SQVTM and CDR2 ANQGSEA. The V end was cut by 0 bases, the J end by 6 bases, with 14 bases between. As the sequencing template, cDNA was produced by extracting RNA and reverse transcribing it. Some clones are missing from TCRdb's copy, which holds only in-frame ones; the method was immunoSEQ multiplex PCR. The data show over 100,000 clones, about 47% seen once. The chain links TRBV29-1 to TRBJ1-4, with D possibly matching TRBD1 (6 bases). The source is a human donor with alopecia areata. The sample consisted of CD8+ T cells sorted from blood, taken at week 0. CDR3 sequence: CSVEDRGQRDEKLFF. CDR3 sequence (DNA): TGCAGCGTTGAAGATCGGGGACAAAGAGATGAAAAACTGTTTTTT.